This T cell receptor beta chain was found in a study of somatic mutations in cytotoxic T cells in rheumatoid arthritis. TCRdb keeps only in-frame clones here, not all; method: immunoSEQ multiplex PCR. The sample includes approximately 33,000 clones, 84% of them seen just once. Purity of the CD4+ and CD8+ cells, isolated by positive magnetic bead selection, was checked by flow cytometry. CDR1 and CDR2 from the germline V gene are SGHRS and YFSETQ. The V gene lost 5 bases and the J gene lost 6 bases, with 8 bases spanning the gap. The CDR3 consists of 11 residues. The rearrangement links TRBV5-1 to TRBJ1-1; D gene uncertain. The sequence derives from a man aged 40-55 years in good health. The specimen sequenced was CD8+ T cells sorted from blood. Written as DNA, the CDR3 is TGCGCCAGCAGGGGTTATGCTGAAGCTTTCTTT. This sequence encodes CASRGYAEAFF.